These 26 T cell receptor beta chains share one sample of origin, sequenced in a study of CXCR3-negative and CXCR3-positive naive CD8 T cells. The libraries of TRB cDNA were constructed through 5' RACE using UMI labels. TCRdb reprocessed the 5' RACE reads, with one entry per CDR3 protein and no DNA. Seen in this sample are 84,000 or so distinct CDR3 sequences; the ten most common clones hold 1.5% to 2%. Sequences were obtained from naive CXCR3- CD8+ T cells from blood. The subset was: CD45RO-CCR7+CD27+CD95- naive CD8+ T cells lacking CXCR3 (TNR3-). The receptors originated from a human donor in good health. Some clones in this sample may be carry-over from other donors' samples.

J is TRBJ1-2 and V is TRBV6-5; TCRdb's D call of TRBD1 is untestable without DNA. The CDR3 length is 17 residues. Germline lookup yields CDR1 MNHEY and CDR2 SVGAGI. This chain's CDR3 is CASSLTPGHGPYVGYTF.

The gene calls are TRBV7-3 and TRBJ2-7; TCRdb designates TRBD1, a call that cannot be tested without DNA. CDR1 is SGHTA and CDR2 is FQGTGA in the germline V gene. The CDR3 covers 14 residues. The CDR3 sequence is CASSLGAGAGEQYF.

The gene calls are TRBV5-6 and TRBJ2-1. CDR1 and CDR2 (germline): SGHDT, YYEEEE. CDR3 length: 15 amino acids. CDR3 in amino acids: CASSLRQASYNEQFF.

The CDR3: CSVEEDRPSSYEQYF. This rearrangement joins TRBV29-1 to TRBJ2-7; TCRdb proposes TRBD1, but this gene call is untestable without DNA. This CDR3 spans 15 amino acids. Germline CDR1 reads SQVTM; CDR2 reads ANQGSEA.

This chain connects TRBV4-3 to TRBJ2-7. From germline, CDR1 is LGHNA and CDR2 YSLEER. The CDR3 is 14 residues long. The CDR3 reads CASSQDLERQEQYF.

V and J are TRBV29-1 and TRBJ2-7; TCRdb returns TRBD2, unconfirmable since there is no DNA. Germline V gene data show CDR1 as SQVTM and CDR2 as ANQGSEA. This CDR3 is built from 13 residues. CDR3 amino acids: CSAGLAVAYEQYF.

J is TRBJ2-1 and V is TRBV20-1; TCRdb reports TRBD2, a call that lacks DNA to check it against. Germline V gives CDR1 DFQATT, CDR2 SNEGSKA (reference sequence). The CDR3 consists of 13 residues. The CDR3 is CSAPRGSYNEQFF.

The CDR3 loop is CASSSHMGGPTDTQYF. V is TRBV7-8 and J is TRBJ2-3; TCRdb names TRBD2, which stays unverified in the absence of DNA. Germline V CDR1 and CDR2: SGHVS, FQNEAQ. This CDR3 contains 16 residues.

This chain links TRBV5-6 with TRBJ1-1; without DNA, the TCRdb call of TRBD1 cannot be checked. This CDR3 is 15 amino acids long. Germline loops: CDR1 SGHDT, CDR2 YYEEEE. The CDR3 loop is CASSPGQGPITEAFF.

The gene calls are TRBV5-5 and TRBJ1-2; lacking DNA, the TRBD1 call made by TCRdb goes unchecked. The CDR3 totals 15 residues. In germline, CDR1 is SGHKS, CDR2 YYEKEE (reference sequence). CDR3 amino acids: CASSSEGGTNYGYTF.

The chain carries TRBV20-1 and TRBJ2-5; TCRdb lists TRBD1, though no DNA is available to test this call. Germline V lookup: CDR1 DFQATT, CDR2 SNEGSKA (reference sequence). This CDR3 is built from 13 residues. The CDR3 sequence is CSARPDSRETQYF.

The genes are TRBV29-1 and TRBJ2-1; with no DNA, the TCRdb D assignment of TRBD2 cannot be verified. Germline CDR1 SQVTM, CDR2 ANQGSEA. The CDR3 is 14 amino acids. CDR3 loop: CSVGTSLSYNEQFF.

V is TRBV10-3 and J is TRBJ2-3; TCRdb indicates TRBD1, and absent DNA this call remains unverified. CDR3 length: 16 amino acids. Germline assignment: CDR1 ENHRY and CDR2 SYGVKD. The CDR3 reads CAISEEGGASTDTQYF.

This chain uses TRBV5-1 with TRBJ1-1. The CDR3 extends over 15 amino acids. Germline V gene data show CDR1 as SGHRS and CDR2 as YFSETQ. The CDR3 spells CASSHSRAMNTEAFF.

The chain has TRBV5-4 and TRBJ1-2; TCRdb lists TRBD1, though no DNA is available to test this call. Germline loops: CDR1 SGHNT, CDR2 YYREEE (reference sequence). This CDR3 is built from 14 residues. Here the CDR3 reads CASSLGGLNYGYTF.

The chain links TRBV4-1 to TRBJ2-5. Per germline, CDR1 MGHRA and CDR2 YSYEKL. The CDR3 is made up of 16 amino acids. The chain's CDR3 is CASSQETGLNQETQYF.

The rearrangement joins TRBV12-3 or TRBV12-4 to TRBJ2-4; the TRBD1 assignment by TCRdb is unverifiable without DNA. This CDR3 spans 13 amino acids. The CDR3 loop reads CASNSAPDDIQYF.

The chain combines TRBV4-1 with TRBJ2-7. Germline V gives CDR1 MGHRA, CDR2 YSYEKL. The CDR3 runs to 14 residues. This CDR3 reads CASSQGVAFSEQYF.

The J gene is TRBJ1-2, the V gene TRBV10-2; lacking DNA, the TRBD1 call made by TCRdb goes unchecked. The CDR3 is made up of 15 amino acids. Germline V gene data show CDR1 as WSHSY and CDR2 as SAAADI. The CDR3 is CASSESAGTDYGYTF.

The chain uses TRBV2 and TRBJ2-1; TCRdb's D call, TRBD1, is unchecked because there is no DNA. This CDR3 comprises 18 residues. Germline CDR1 and CDR2: SNHLY and FYNNEI. The CDR3 reads CASSPNRQALAFYNEQFF. The entire variable domain, with the rest obtained from reference TRBV2 and TRBJ2-1, is as follows: EPEVTQTPSHQVTQMGQEVILRCVPISNHLYFYWYRQILGQKVEFLVSFYNNEISEKSEIFDDQFSVERPDGSNFTLKIRSTKLEDSAMYFCASSPNRQALAFYNEQFFGPGTRLTVL.

This chain connects TRBV28 to TRBJ2-5; there is no DNA to check the TCRdb D call of TRBD2. Germline values: CDR1 MDHEN, CDR2 SYDVKM. The length of the CDR3 is 14 residues. CDR3 sequence reads: CASSLGGRFETQYF.

V is TRBV7-2 and J is TRBJ2-5; lacking DNA, the TRBD1 call made by TCRdb goes unchecked. CDR3 length equals 16 residues. CDR1 is SGHTA, CDR2 FQGNSA, per germline. CDR3 sequence: CASSLVGQASQETQYF.

V gene TRBV29-1 combines with J gene TRBJ2-7; the TRBD1 assignment by TCRdb is unverifiable without DNA. This CDR3 has 13 amino acids. CDR1 and CDR2 (germline): SQVTM, ANQGSEA. The CDR3: CSVGPTGAYEQYF.

The J gene is TRBJ1-5, the V gene TRBV19. Germline-derived CDR1 and CDR2 are LNHDA and SQIVND (reference sequence). The CDR3 covers 15 residues. CDR3 loop: CASSITSYSNQPQHF.

The chain couples TRBV20-1 to TRBJ1-1. The CDR3 has 12 residues. CDR1 DFQATT and CDR2 SNEGSKA come from the germline V gene (reference sequence). The CDR3 sequence: CSAQKPDDEAFF.

V and J are TRBV7-9 and TRBJ2-7; no DNA is available, so the TRBD2 call from TCRdb remains unchecked. The V gene's germline CDR1 is SEHNR and CDR2 FQNEAQ (reference sequence). The CDR3 is made up of 15 amino acids. The CDR3 region is CASSFGGVGSYEQYF.